This is a list of T cell receptor beta chains from one sample in a study of blood T cell repertoires in COVID-19. Generated by immunoSEQ multiplex PCR, the TCRdb table keeps only in-frame clones and is missing some. There are tens of thousands of clones in the sample; 85% to 90% occur only once, and roughly 13% lies in the top ten. The sample consisted of peripheral blood. The receptor set was obtained from a man between 65 and 85 years old with active COVID-19. CDR3s include the opening cysteine and the closing phenylalanine or tryptophan. A D gene is named only where the DNA matches it firmly. Rows give clone size only sometimes, using once, few, many, or a class for an expanded clone.

>TRBV7-9|TRBJ2-1|.|.
CASSLYGEGLYNEQFF
TGTGCCAGCAGCTTATACGGAGAGGGCCTCTACAATGAGCAGTTCTTC
>TRBV30|TRBJ1-5|.|TRBD1
CAWSKDRIQSQHF
TGTGCCTGGAGTAAGGACAGGATTCAGTCCCAGCATTTT
>TRBV7-9|TRBJ2-5|.|TRBD2
CASSFAGGVETQYF
TGTGCCAGCAGCTTCGCGGGGGGCGTGGAGACCCAGTACTTC
>TRBV18|TRBJ1-1|.|TRBD1
CASSPPAGQGSFF
TGTGCCAGCTCACCACCGGCGGGACAGGGGTCTTTCTTT
>TRBV3-1/TRBV3-2|TRBJ1-5|.|.
CASSQAGPGQPQHF
TGTGCCAGCAGCCAAGCGGGCCCAGGGCAGCCCCAGCATTTT
>TRBV20-1|TRBJ1-5|.|.
CSASLEITQPQHF
TGCAGTGCTAGTCTTGAGATAACTCAGCCCCAGCATTTT
>TRBV6-4|TRBJ2-3|.|TRBD2
CASSEASGSTDTQYF
TGTGCCAGCAGTGAGGCTAGCGGCAGCACAGATACGCAGTATTTT
>TRBV7-9|TRBJ2-5|.|.
CASSRAGPGQKETQYF
TGTGCCAGCAGCCGGGCGGGGCCGGGACAGAAAGAGACCCAGTACTTC
>TRBV5-1|TRBJ1-3|once|TRBD1
CASSPTGSGGNTIYF
TGCGCCAGCAGCCCGACAGGGTCCGGTGGAAACACCATATATTTT
>TRBV11-2|TRBJ2-1|.|TRBD2
CASSETSGRAWGNEQFF
TGTGCCAGCAGCGAAACTAGCGGGAGGGCCTGGGGCAATGAGCAGTTCTTC
>TRBV7-3|TRBJ2-1|.|.
CASSRGASRIDEQFF
TGTGCCAGCAGCCGGGGAGCTAGTAGAATAGATGAGCAGTTCTTC
>TRBV6-2/TRBV6-3|TRBJ2-7|.|TRBD1
CASSYQGQGAGEQYF
TGTGCCAGCAGTTACCAAGGACAGGGGGCGGGTGAGCAGTACTTC
>TRBV5-1|TRBJ1-3|.|.
CASSFGTPFSGNTIYF
TGCGCCAGCAGCTTCGGGACACCCTTCTCTGGAAACACCATATATTTT
>TRBV5-1|TRBJ1-2|.|TRBD1
CASSLEQGAFYGYTF
TGCGCCAGCAGCTTGGAACAGGGGGCGTTCTATGGCTACACCTTC
>TRBV2|TRBJ2-5|.|.
CASSGRAGLETQYF
TGTGCCAGCAGTGGCAGGGCGGGGCTAGAGACCCAGTACTTC
>TRBV5-1|TRBJ2-1|.|.
CASSSDFEQFF
TGCGCCAGCAGTTCCGACTTTGAGCAGTTCTTC
>TRBV7-2|TRBJ2-2|.|TRBD1
CASSADRVHGELFF
TGTGCCAGCAGCGCAGACAGGGTCCACGGGGAGCTGTTTTTT
>TRBV4-1|TRBJ2-3|.|TRBD2
CASSTRAGGRADTQYF
TGCGCCAGCAGCACCCGAGCGGGAGGGCGGGCAGATACGCAGTATTTT
>TRBV12-3/TRBV12-4|TRBJ1-1|.|.
CATGGQMNTEAFF
TGTGCTACCGGAGGGCAAATGAACACTGAAGCTTTCTTT
>TRBV6-5|TRBJ2-1|once|TRBD2
CASSYGTSGYNEQFF
TGTGCCAGCAGTTACGGGACTAGCGGCTACAATGAGCAGTTCTTC
>TRBV6-5|TRBJ1-1|.|TRBD1
CASSRGQGPEAFF
TGTGCCAGCAGCCGGGGACAGGGACCTGAAGCTTTCTTT
>TRBV19|TRBJ2-7|.|.
CASNGGEQYF
TGTGCCAGTAACGGGGGCGAGCAGTACTTC
>TRBV2|TRBJ2-3|.|.
CASSETGRSTDTQYF
TGTGCCAGCAGTGAAACGGGGAGGTCTACAGATACGCAGTATTTT
>TRBV28|TRBJ2-7|.|TRBD2
CASSFSLAGLSYEQYF
TGTGCCAGCAGTTTTTCCCTAGCGGGCCTCTCCTACGAGCAGTACTTC
>TRBV21-1|TRBJ2-2|.|.
CASSKPCTGLFF
TGTGCCAGCAGCAAGCCCTGTACGGGGCTGTTTTTT
>TRBV5-6|TRBJ1-4|.|.
CASSLSPGTELFF
TGTGCCAGCAGCTTGTCTCCGGGAACAGAACTGTTTTTT
>TRBV2|TRBJ2-7|.|TRBD2
CASTRGLAGRYEQYF
TGTGCCAGCACCCGCGGGCTAGCGGGCCGCTACGAGCAGTACTTC
>TRBV10-2|TRBJ2-7|.|.
CASSESSANHEQYF
TGCGCCAGCAGTGAGTCATCTGCGAACCACGAGCAGTACTTC
>TRBV2|TRBJ1-6|.|TRBD1
CASRPTGSSYNSPLHF
TGTGCCAGCAGACCGACAGGGAGCTCCTATAATTCACCCCTCCACTTT
>TRBV19|TRBJ2-7|.|TRBD1
CASRDRVGLEQYF
TGTGCCTCAAGAGACAGGGTCGGGTTGGAGCAGTACTTC
>TRBV7-7|TRBJ2-3|once|TRBD1
CASSPSIGAGGVDTQYF
TGTGCCAGCAGTCCGTCCATCGGGGCAGGGGGCGTAGATACGCAGTATTTT
>TRBV11-2|TRBJ2-1|once|.
CASSVNRVYNEQFF
TGTGCCAGCAGCGTCAACAGGGTTTACAATGAGCAGTTCTTC
>TRBV5-1|TRBJ2-2|.|TRBD2
CASSLGTSGRITDGELFF
TGCGCCAGCAGCCTCGGGACTAGCGGGAGGATTACGGACGGGGAGCTGTTTTTT
>TRBV7-6|TRBJ2-2|.|TRBD2
CASSFKPGGPSQTGELFF
TGTGCCAGCAGCTTTAAACCGGGAGGGCCCAGTCAAACCGGGGAGCTGTTTTTT
>TRBV30|TRBJ2-1|.|.
CAWSVRWSSRSARNEQFF
TGTGCCTGGAGTGTAAGGTGGTCTAGCCGGTCGGCTCGCAATGAGCAGTTCTTC
>TRBV5-1|TRBJ2-3|.|TRBD1
CASSSSFMDRGRTDTQYF
TGCGCCAGCAGCTCCTCGTTTATGGACAGGGGGAGAACAGATACGCAGTATTTT
>TRBV24-1|TRBJ2-5|.|TRBD1
CATSETGQGPLRIQYF
TGTGCCACCAGTGAGACTGGACAGGGGCCTTTGAGGATCCAGTACTTC
>TRBV7-3|TRBJ2-3|.|.
CASSSGDFITDTQYF
TGTGCCAGCAGCTCGGGGGACTTCATCACAGATACGCAGTATTTT
>TRBV5-4|TRBJ2-7|.|.
CASSSFGQYEQYF
TGTGCCAGCAGCTCCTTTGGGCAATACGAGCAGTACTTC
>TRBV30|TRBJ2-1|.|.
CAWSSLLVRGSNEQFF
TGTGCCTGGAGTTCGCTCCTAGTTAGGGGATCTAATGAGCAGTTCTTC
>TRBV19|TRBJ2-1|.|TRBD1
CASTGGLYNEQFF
TGTGCCAGTACAGGGGGCCTCTACAATGAGCAGTTCTTC
>TRBV6-5|TRBJ2-3|.|.
CASSRDNTDTQYF
TGTGCCAGCAGTCGGGACAACACAGATACGCAGTATTTT
>TRBV5-4|TRBJ1-4|.|TRBD1
CASSGGAVRGPEKLFF
TGTGCCAGCAGCGGCGGGGCAGTCAGGGGGCCCGAAAAACTGTTTTTT
>TRBV5-1|TRBJ2-1|.|TRBD2
CASSPGGSGTYNEQFF
TGCGCCAGCTCCCCTGGAGGTAGCGGGACCTACAATGAGCAGTTCTTC
>TRBV9|TRBJ2-7|.|.
CASSVGTVAVYEQYF
TGTGCCAGCAGCGTAGGAACTGTAGCGGTCTACGAGCAGTACTTC
>TRBV5-1|TRBJ2-3|.|TRBD2
CASRLAGGTDTQYF
TGCGCCAGCAGACTAGCGGGAGGGACAGATACGCAGTATTTT
>TRBV3-1/TRBV3-2|TRBJ2-1|.|TRBD1
CASSFGQVSSYNEQFF
TGTGCCAGCAGCTTTGGACAGGTAAGCTCCTACAATGAGCAGTTCTTC
>TRBV7-9|TRBJ2-1|.|TRBD2
CASIDSGGTPEQFF
TGTGCCAGCATCGACAGCGGGGGGACGCCTGAGCAGTTCTTC
>TRBV12-3/TRBV12-4|TRBJ1-4|few|.
CASSTLDEKLFF
TGTGCCAGCAGTACTTTAGATGAAAAACTGTTTTTT
>TRBV7-6|TRBJ2-7|.|TRBD2
CASSQTAGSGDEQYF
TGTGCCAGCAGTCAAACTGCTGGTAGCGGGGACGAGCAGTACTTC
>TRBV12-3/TRBV12-4|TRBJ2-7|.|TRBD2
CASGTSSYEQYF
TGTGCCAGCGGGACTAGCAGCTACGAGCAGTACTTC
>TRBV21-1|TRBJ1-3|.|.
CASSKEGATSSGNTIYF
TGTGCCAGCAGCAAAGAGGGGGCCACCAGCTCTGGAAACACCATATATTTT
>TRBV18|TRBJ2-3|.|.
CASSPPDSEATDTQYF
TGTGCCAGCTCACCCCCGGATAGCGAGGCCACAGATACGCAGTATTTT
>TRBV7-2|TRBJ2-3|.|TRBD1
CASSPGQATDTQYF
TGTGCCAGCAGCCCAGGACAGGCTACAGATACGCAGTATTTT
>TRBV7-8|TRBJ1-5|.|TRBD1
CASSLALTGGQPQHF
TGTGCCAGCAGCTTAGCCCTAACAGGGGGTCAGCCCCAGCATTTT
>TRBV27|TRBJ1-1|.|TRBD1
CASRTGGTGETFF
TGTGCCAGCCGGACAGGGGGGACTGGTGAAACTTTCTTT
>TRBV3-1/TRBV3-2|TRBJ1-5|.|TRBD1
CASSQGDSARNQPQHF
TGTGCCAGCAGCCAAGGGGACAGCGCTCGCAATCAGCCCCAGCATTTT
>TRBV19|TRBJ2-5|.|.
CASSKAGGQTQYF
TGTGCCAGTAGTAAGGCAGGGGGGCAGACCCAGTACTTC
>TRBV9|TRBJ1-2|.|TRBD1
CASSKGQGTNYGYTF
TGTGCCAGCAGCAAGGGACAGGGGACTAACTATGGCTACACCTTC